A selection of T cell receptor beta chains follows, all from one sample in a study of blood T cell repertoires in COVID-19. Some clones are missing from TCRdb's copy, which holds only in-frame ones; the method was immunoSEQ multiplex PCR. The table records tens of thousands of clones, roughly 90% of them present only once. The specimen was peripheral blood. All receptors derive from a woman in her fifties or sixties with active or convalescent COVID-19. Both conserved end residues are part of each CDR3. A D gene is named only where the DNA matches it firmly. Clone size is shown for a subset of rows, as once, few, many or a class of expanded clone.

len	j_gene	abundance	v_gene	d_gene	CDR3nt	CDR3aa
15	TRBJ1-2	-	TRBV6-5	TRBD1	TGTGCCAGCCAGAACCGGGACAGCGTGGACTATGGCTACACCTTC	CASQNRDSVDYGYTF
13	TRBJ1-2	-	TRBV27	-	TGTGCCAGCAGTCCCCGGGGGGGGGACGGCTACACCTTC	CASSPRGGDGYTF
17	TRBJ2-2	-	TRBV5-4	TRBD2	TGTGCCAGCAGCCTAGGGGGGGCGGGGGGCCACACCGGGGAGCTGTTTTTT	CASSLGGAGGHTGELFF
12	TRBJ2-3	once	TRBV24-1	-	TGTGCCACCAGTTCAGGGACAGATACGCAGTATTTT	CATSSGTDTQYF
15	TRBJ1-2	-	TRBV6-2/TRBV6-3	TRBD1	TGTGCCAGCAGTTCCGGGACAGGGGATTCGCAAGGCTACACCTTC	CASSSGTGDSQGYTF
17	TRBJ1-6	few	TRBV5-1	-	TGCGCCAGCAGCTTGTCAGGGCCTAGCTCCTATAATTCACCCCTCCACTTT	CASSLSGPSSYNSPLHF
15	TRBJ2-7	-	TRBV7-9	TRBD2	TGTGCCAGCAGCCACCCCGCGGGGGGCTACTACGAGCAGTACTTC	CASSHPAGGYYEQYF
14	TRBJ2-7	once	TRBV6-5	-	TGTGCCAGCAGTTCGTGGGGTGGAGGCTACGAGCAGTACTTC	CASSSWGGGYEQYF
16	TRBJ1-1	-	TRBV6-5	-	TGTGCCAGCAGTTACTCGGTCGGCCGCGGGGCTTGGGGGGCTTTCTTT	CASSYSVGRGAWGAFF
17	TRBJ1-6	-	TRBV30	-	TGTGCCTGGAGTATTGCCTCCTGGACGGGATATAATTCACCCCTCCACTTT	CAWSIASWTGYNSPLHF
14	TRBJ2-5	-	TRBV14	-	TGTGCCAGCAGCCCCAGGGGATACCAAGAGACCCAGTACTTC	CASSPRGYQETQYF
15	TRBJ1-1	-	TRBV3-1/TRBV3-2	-	TGTGCCAGCGGCGAATGGGGGACACCGAACACTGAAGCTTTCTTT	CASGEWGTPNTEAFF
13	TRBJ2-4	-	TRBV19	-	TGTGCCAGTAGTATCCAGGGGATCGGCATTCAGTACTTC	CASSIQGIGIQYF